This T cell receptor beta chain was identified in a study of shared clonotypes between healthy human individuals. Study-wide context: CD4 naive and memory got three plates each, CD8 naive two, CD8 memory one. Study results and limitations: Depth was large, yet rarefaction showed that sorted-subset sequencing was incomplete.

Comments on this clone: What it recognizes is unknown. Other DNA variants within this sample encode the same CDR3.

The table came from immunoSEQ multiplex PCR; TCRdb's copy has only in-frame clones and leaves some out. Altogether about 2 million clones are present, roughly 94% being singletons, with the ten largest covering around 1.2%. The V end was cut by 5 bases, the J end by 0 bases, with 8 bases between. Germline V gives CDR1 LNHDA, CDR2 SQIVND (reference sequence). This CDR3 has 13 residues. Cells designated naive CD8 were CD45RO-negative and were positively selected for CCR7, with terminally differentiated effector memory CD45RA+ cells excluded. The chain recombines TRBV19 with TRBJ2-7; D ambiguous. Specimen: naive CD8+ T cells sorted from blood. This clonotype was sampled from a man between 18 and 35 years old in good health. This CDR3 reads CASSPGFSYEQYF. The CDR3 DNA follows: TGTGCCAGTAGTCCTGGGTTCTCCTACGAGCAGTACTTC. The whole variable domain, filled in from reference TRBV19 and TRBJ2-7, reads DGGITQSPKYLFRKEGQNVTLSCEQNLNHDAMYWYRQDPGQGLRLIYYSQIVNDFQKGDIAEGYSVSREKKESFPLTVTSAQKNPTAFYLCASSPGFSYEQYFGPGTRLTVT.